These 19 T cell receptor beta chains came from one sample sequenced in a study of persistence of HIV-infected CD4 T cells (dated by TCRdb to 2019 to 2021). These receptors are not linked to any known antigen. The immunoSEQ hsTCRB assay version 4 in survey mode was used to sequence TCRbeta repertoires from genomic DNA. TCRdb mirrors the immuneACCESS table, restricted to in-frame sequences. Some clones are absent from its copies; in checked studies, under half trace to an unresolved V gene, and the reason for the others is unknown. For this sample there are 7,500 to 9,500 clones; approximately 81% appear just once. The ten largest clones capture about 2% of the sample. Taken with the paper, the label for treatment or condition translates to: suppressive antiretroviral therapy. A pool of overlapping 15-mer peptides from HIV-1 Gag, at about 0.93 ug per peptide per mL, was used to stimulate the cells. CD4+ T cells that responded were sorted based on upregulation of both CD40 ligand and CD69.

The source material was CD4+ T cells sorted from PBMCs after approximately 19-hour stimulation, sampled from a patient who received antiretroviral therapy. The cell subset or site label of this sample denotes: CD40L+CD69+ CD4 T cells responding to HIV-1 Gag peptides. The receptors shown here come from an adult woman with HIV who was CMV-seropositive.

J is TRBJ1-5 and V is TRBV15, with 8 bases aligning to TRBD1. The germline V gene encodes CDR1 LNHNV and CDR2 YYDKDF (reference sequence). The CDR3 sequence is 14 residues long. V dropped 5 bases and J dropped 7; count of bases not matched to a gene: 7. DNA for the CDR3: TGTGCCACCAGCCTCGGGACAGGCTGGCAGCCCCAGCATTTT. Protein: CATSLGTGWQPQHF.

The CDR3 region has the DNA TGTGCCAGCAGCTCTAGGTATAGCAATCAGCCCCAGCATTTT. As protein: CASSSRYSNQPQHF. V is TRBV9 and J is TRBJ1-5; D gene ambiguous. CDR1 and CDR2 from the germline V gene are SGDLS and YYNGEE. V lost 4 bases and J lost 0, with 8 bases in between. This CDR3 has 14 residues.

The J gene is TRBJ2-1, the V gene TRBV19, with TRBD2 as a possible D gene (7 bases). Germline loops: CDR1 LNHDA, CDR2 SQIVND (reference sequence). The CDR3 covers 15 residues. V lost 4 bases and J lost 5, with 15 bases in between. This CDR3 is CASSRGGGVHNEQFF. In nucleotides, the CDR3 is TGTGCCAGTAGTAGAGGAGGGGGGGTACACAATGAGCAGTTCTTC. Full variable domain (missing parts from reference TRBV19 and TRBJ2-1): DGGITQSPKYLFRKEGQNVTLSCEQNLNHDAMYWYRQDPGQGLRLIYYSQIVNDFQKGDIAEGYSVSREKKESFPLTVTSAQKNPTAFYLCASSRGGGVHNEQFFGPGTRLTVL.

V gene TRBV7-9 combines with J gene TRBJ1-2, with 7 bases matching TRBD1. The trim removed 6 bases at V and 7 bases at J, leaving 17 bases unmatched. The CDR3 loop spans 16 amino acids. CDR1 SEHNR and CDR2 FQNEAQ come from the germline V gene (reference sequence). As DNA, the CDR3 is TGTGCCAGCAGGAGACTCTTAGACAGGGATAAGGGTGGCTACACCTTC. The encoded protein is CASRRLLDRDKGGYTF.

This chain uses TRBV2 with TRBJ1-2, with no clear D. Trimming removed 5 bases from V and 3 bases from J, with 7 bases in between. CDR3 length: 12 residues. The germline CDR1 and CDR2 sequences are SNHLY and FYNNEI. The CDR3 DNA is TGTGCCAGCAGTTGGGTTGACTATGGCTACACCTTC. This sequence encodes CASSWVDYGYTF.

This clone was found a few times. The gene calls are TRBV25-1 and TRBJ1-1; weak D call: TRBD1 (6 bases). The V and J ends lost 4 bases and 0 bases respectively, with 9 bases between them. CDR3 length: 14 residues. Germline values: CDR1 MGHDK, CDR2 SYGVNS. This chain's CDR3 is CASSGQALNTEAFF. CDR3 nucleotides: TGTGCCAGCAGTGGACAGGCCCTGAACACTGAAGCTTTCTTT.

The gene calls are TRBV18 and TRBJ1-5, with D possibly TRBD1 on 5 matching bases. This CDR3 contains 14 residues. The germline gives CDR1 KGHSH, CDR2 LQKENI. The V gene lost 0 bases and the J gene lost 4 bases, with 7 bases spanning the gap. The CDR3 sequence is CASSPPTDNQPQHF. DNA of the CDR3: TGTGCCAGCTCACCACCGACAGATAATCAGCCCCAGCATTTT. The complete variable domain, with remaining parts taken from reference TRBV18 and TRBJ1-5, reads NAGVMQNPRHLVRRRGQEARLRCSPMKGHSHVYWYRQLPEEGLKFMVYLQKENIIDESGMPKERFSAEFPKEGPSILRIQQVVRGDSAAYFCASSPPTDNQPQHFGDGTRLSIL.

The chain carries TRBV15 and TRBJ1-2; no firm D call. V was cut by 9 bases and J by 3 bases, with 14 bases left in between. Germline CDR1 and CDR2: LNHNV and YYDKDF (reference sequence). CDR3 length equals 13 residues. CDR3 region: CATRAGVDYGYTF. In DNA, the CDR3 is TGTGCCACGCGTGCTGGGGTGGACTATGGCTACACCTTC.

This chain joins TRBV18 and TRBJ1-3; D perhaps matches TRBD1 (5 bases). Germline V gene lookup returns CDR1 KGHSH and CDR2 LQKENI. The V end lost 3 bases, the J end lost 0 bases, and 6 bases lay between the germline ends. The CDR3 sequence is 14 residues long. The chain's CDR3 is CASSPTVSGNTIYF. For the CDR3, the DNA is TGTGCCAGCTCACCGACAGTCTCTGGAAACACCATATATTTT.

The chain links TRBV10-3 to TRBJ2-1; 13 bases match TRBD2. V lost 2 bases to trimming and J lost 10 bases; unmatched junction nucleotides: 8. CDR3 length equals 16 residues. CDR1 and CDR2 from the germline V gene are ENHRY and SYGVKD. The CDR3 is CAISEPTSGGAKEQFF. CDR3 DNA: TGTGCCATCAGTGAGCCTACTAGCGGGGGGGCAAAGGAGCAGTTCTTC.

The rearrangement joins TRBV2 to TRBJ2-7; 7 bases agree with TRBD1. Germline V gives CDR1 SNHLY, CDR2 FYNNEI. This CDR3 has 16 amino acids. J lost 3 bases, V lost 3 bases, and 11 bases had no gene match. The CDR3 coding sequence is TGTGCCAGCAGTGAGGACAGGCCTGGCAACTACTACGAGCAGTACTTC. Its translation is CASSEDRPGNYYEQYF.

This clone was picked up a small number of times. CDR3 bases: TGCGCCAGCAGCCAGACCAGGGGACGGGTGAACACTGAAGCTTTCTTT. It yields the protein CASSQTRGRVNTEAFF. This rearrangement joins TRBV5-1 to TRBJ1-1; a weak D match, TRBD1 (6 bases). V dropped 4 bases and J dropped 0 bases, with 16 bases sitting between them. This CDR3 is built from 16 residues. CDR1 and CDR2 (germline): SGHRS, YFSETQ.

The gene calls are TRBV30 and TRBJ1-1, with a possible D match to TRBD1 (6 bases). Germline CDR1 and CDR2: GTSNPN and SVGIG (reference sequence). The CDR3 is 13 residues long. Between the trimmed V and J ends, which lost 3 bases and 5 bases, there was a span of 13 bases. CDR3 amino acids: CAWRFQRGTEAFF. The CDR3 coding sequence is TGTGCCTGGAGATTCCAGAGGGGGACTGAAGCTTTCTTT.

The chain links TRBV2 to TRBJ2-3; tentative D call: TRBD2 (6 bases). Germline CDR1 is SNHLY and CDR2 is FYNNEI. Trimming removed 9 bases at V and 5 bases at J, with 21 bases between. The CDR3 sequence is 15 residues long. The CDR3 region is CASYRSEGWGDTQYF. CDR3 DNA sequence: TGTGCCAGTTACCGGTCGGAGGGATGGGGAGATACGCAGTATTTT.

The sample holds one count of this clone. The chain couples TRBV5-5 to TRBJ1-2, with TRBD1 matching over 12 bases. The trim removed 4 bases at V and 8 bases at J, leaving 9 bases unmatched. The CDR3 spans 15 residues. Germline V CDR1 and CDR2: SGHKS, YYEKEE (reference sequence). CDR3 in amino acids: CASSTTGTGGRGYTF. The CDR3 nucleotides read TGTGCCAGCAGCACGACCGGGACAGGGGGCCGGGGCTACACCTTC.

This clone was found once. The rearrangement joins TRBV6-5 to TRBJ1-6; a possible D gene is TRBD1 (5 bases). Between the trimmed V and J ends, which lost 0 bases and 9 bases, there was a span of 15 bases. Germline V gives CDR1 MNHEY, CDR2 SVGAGI. There are 16 residues in the CDR3. In nucleotides, the CDR3 is TGTGCCAGCAGTTACTCGGGAGACGTTGGGGGTTCACCCCTCCACTTT. Translating it yields CASSYSGDVGGSPLHF.

As DNA, the CDR3 is TGTGCCAGCAGCGGTACTCCAGGGGGCTCTGGGGCCAACGTCCTGACTTTC. This gives the protein CASSGTPGGSGANVLTF. This chain uses TRBV5-5 with TRBJ2-6; 7 bases agree with TRBD1. The CDR3 extends over 17 amino acids. CDR1 and CDR2 (germline): SGHKS, YYEKEE (reference sequence). Trimming at V came to 4 bases and at J to 0 bases, leaving 7 bases not matched to a gene. The full variable domain, rest sourced from reference TRBV5-5 and TRBJ2-6, is DAGVTQSPTHLIKTRGQQVTLRCSPISGHKSVSWYQQVLGQGPQFIFQYYEKEERGRGNFPDRFSARQFPNYSSELNVNALLLGDSALYLCASSGTPGGSGANVLTFGAGSRLTVL.

The rearrangement uses TRBV19 and TRBJ1-1; no clear D gene. Germline V gene sequence: CDR1 LNHDA, CDR2 SQIVND (reference sequence). The CDR3 contains 15 residues. The V gene lost 7 bases and the J gene lost 5 bases, with 20 bases spanning the gap. CDR3 region: CASMGRRTLGTEAFF. CDR3 bases: TGTGCCAGTATGGGAAGAAGGACTTTGGGGACTGAAGCTTTCTTT.

The rearrangement uses TRBV6-1 and TRBJ1-2; 10 bases match TRBD1. Losses at the gene ends were 0 bases for V and 4 bases for J; bases not matched to a gene: 5. The V gene's germline CDR1 is MNHNS and CDR2 SASEGT. This CDR3 has 16 amino acids. This CDR3 reads CASSEALGQGFYGYTF. CDR3 bases: TGTGCCAGCAGTGAAGCCCTGGGACAGGGGTTCTATGGCTACACCTTC.